One sample yielded the 15 T cell receptor beta chains listed below, sequenced in a study of radiotherapy plus CTLA-4 blockade in lung cancer. TCRdb's table, derived via immunoSEQ multiplex PCR, lists solely in-frame clones and lacks some. The profile shows roughly 100,000 clones, around 83% of them singletons. Material: peripheral blood, obtained from a patient treated with radiotherapy plus ipilimumab. The receptor source for this set is a human donor with non-small cell lung cancer who had a partial response to radiotherapy plus ipilimumab.

The gene calls are TRBV2 and TRBJ2-2, with 7 bases identical to TRBD2. Germline trimming cut 11 bases from V and 2 bases from J; bases unmatched to any gene: 11. In germline, CDR1 is SNHLY, CDR2 FYNNEI. The CDR3 totals 15 residues. CDR3 bases: TGTGCCGTACCGTCCGGGACTACAAACACCGGGGAGCTGTTTTTT. Translated: CAVPSGTTNTGELFF.

The chain carries TRBV7-2 and TRBJ2-1; D perhaps matches TRBD2 (5 bases). From germline, CDR1 is SGHTA and CDR2 FQGNSA. The CDR3 loop spans 13 amino acids. V was shortened by 5 bases and J by 15 bases, with 20 bases between the two germline ends. CDR3 sequence reads: CASSPNAPGGWFF. CDR3 nucleotide sequence: TGTGCCAGCAGCCCCAACGCCCCCGGCGGGTGGTTCTTC.

V is TRBV5-1 and J is TRBJ2-1, with 7 bases fitting TRBD2. V was clipped by 0 bases and J by 4 bases; unmatched bases: 4. The CDR3 runs 15 residues. Germline V CDR1 and CDR2: SGHRS, YFSETQ. The chain's CDR3 is CASSLEAGIYNEQFF. For the CDR3, the DNA is TGCGCCAGCAGCTTGGAAGCGGGAATTTACAATGAGCAGTTCTTC.

This chain uses TRBV18 with TRBJ2-7; perhaps TRBD2 as D (5 bases). This CDR3 region has 13 residues. CDR1 KGHSH and CDR2 LQKENI come from the germline V gene. Between the trimmed V and J ends, which lost 3 bases and 6 bases, there was a span of 12 bases. The CDR3 sequence is CASSPYGVGEQYF. The DNA of the CDR3 is TGTGCCAGCTCACCGTACGGGGTGGGCGAGCAGTACTTC.

The chain carries TRBV10-1 and TRBJ2-1; TRBD2 agrees at 12 bases. The J segment lost 9 bases and the V segment lost 4 bases, leaving 22 bases of the junction unmatched. The V gene's germline CDR1 is WNHNN and CDR2 SYGVQD (reference sequence). This CDR3 is 20 amino acids long. CDR3 sequence reads: CASSATLRQGTTSGRREQFF. The CDR3, as DNA: TGCGCCAGCAGTGCGACTTTAAGACAGGGTACTACTAGCGGGAGGCGTGAGCAGTTCTTC.

This chain links TRBV10-3 with TRBJ2-1, with 9 positions matching TRBD2. CDR1 is ENHRY and CDR2 is SYGVKD in the germline V gene. The CDR3 covers 16 residues. J was trimmed by 8 bases and V by 0 bases; bases with no gene match: 8. The CDR3: CAISESVAGARDEQFF. DNA for the CDR3: TGTGCCATCAGTGAGTCGGTAGCGGGAGCTAGGGATGAGCAGTTCTTC.

The rearrangement joins TRBV28 to TRBJ2-7; tentatively, D is TRBD1 (5 bases). Germline V CDR1 and CDR2: MDHEN, SYDVKM. The V end was cut by 3 bases, the J end by 5 bases, with 14 bases between. The CDR3 spans 14 residues. DNA for the CDR3: TGTGCCAGCAGTTTTTCCCAGGGCACCGACGAGCAGTACTTC. This sequence encodes CASSFSQGTDEQYF.

J is TRBJ2-5 and V is TRBV19; TRBD1 aligns across 9 bases. This CDR3 has 14 amino acids. Germline loops: CDR1 LNHDA, CDR2 SQIVND (reference sequence). The V gene end was trimmed by 3 bases and the J gene end by 5 bases; junction bases not matched to a gene: 4. The CDR3 protein is CASSIWTGDETQYF. CDR3 bases: TGTGCCAGTAGTATTTGGACAGGGGACGAGACCCAGTACTTC.

This chain links TRBV7-9 with TRBJ2-7; no firm D call. V was trimmed by 5 bases and J by 2 bases, leaving 10 bases between them. This CDR3 has 13 residues. In germline, CDR1 is SEHNR, CDR2 FQNEAQ (reference sequence). This CDR3 is CASSVTSAYEQYF. CDR3 coding DNA: TGTGCCAGCAGCGTAACATCTGCCTACGAGCAGTACTTC.

This clone was seen only once. The V and J genes are TRBV6-5 and TRBJ1-1; perhaps TRBD1 as D (6 bases). CDR3 size: 16 residues. Germline values: CDR1 MNHEY, CDR2 SVGAGI. V dropped 6 bases and J dropped 1 base, with 18 bases sitting between them. For the CDR3, the DNA is TGTGCCAGCAGGTACGACAGGCCCAAACCGAACACTGAAGCTTTCTTT. Its protein product is CASRYDRPKPNTEAFF.

V gene TRBV7-6 combines with J gene TRBJ1-5; D is ambiguous. V lost 1 base and J lost 7, with 11 bases in between. CDR3 length: 14 amino acids. Germline V gene lookup returns CDR1 SGHVS and CDR2 FNYEAQ. The CDR3 DNA reads as TGTGCCAGCAGCTTAGACCCGGGAGGCCAGCCCCAGCATTTT. Amino acids: CASSLDPGGQPQHF.

The V and J genes are TRBV6-5 and TRBJ2-7; unclear D gene. The CDR3 spans 11 residues. The germline gives CDR1 MNHEY, CDR2 SVGAGI. V was pared by 6 bases and J by 1 base, with 4 bases between. The CDR3 loop reads CASSPSYEQYF. CDR3 nucleotides: TGTGCCAGCAGCCCTTCCTACGAGCAGTACTTC.

The chain joins TRBV6-6 to TRBJ2-7; possible D gene TRBD1, 5 bases. The CDR3 sequence is 15 residues long. The germline V gene encodes CDR1 MNHNY and CDR2 SVGAGI (reference sequence). V was cut by 6 bases and J by 2 bases, with 17 bases left in between. The CDR3 is CASRSNRNLAYEQYF. The CDR3 nucleotides are TGTGCCAGCAGATCAAACAGGAATCTCGCCTACGAGCAGTACTTC.

V is TRBV30 and J is TRBJ1-4; no definite D call. Germline loops: CDR1 GTSNPN, CDR2 SVGIG (reference sequence). The V and J ends lost 3 bases and 0 bases respectively, with 20 bases between them. This CDR3 region has 18 residues. CDR3 DNA sequence: TGTGCCTGGAGCCACAAAAGGACGGACTCTTCAACTAATGAAAAACTGTTTTTT. Its protein product is CAWSHKRTDSSTNEKLFF.

This clone was observed a single time. The chain couples TRBV27 to TRBJ2-5; 7 bases map to TRBD2. This CDR3 region has 17 residues. Looked up from germline, CDR1 is MNHEY and CDR2 is SMNVEV (reference sequence). V was pared by 5 bases and J by 5 bases, with 17 bases of the junction left unmatched. CDR3: CASSLRSFSGVRETQYF. For the CDR3, the DNA is TGTGCCAGCAGTCTCCGTTCCTTCAGCGGGGTCCGTGAGACCCAGTACTTC.